This entry lists 12 T cell receptor beta chains sequenced from one sample in a study of blood T cell repertoires in COVID-19. Libraries were prepared by immunoSEQ multiplex PCR; TCRdb keeps only in-frame clonotypes and omits some of them. The sample lists fewer than 350,000 clones, 75% to 90% occurring once. The sequenced sample consisted of peripheral blood. Source of these receptors: a woman aged 30 to 39 who had recovered from COVID-19.

This clone was found a few times. The chain employs TRBV19 and TRBJ1-5; 9 bases align to TRBD1. The CDR3 totals 18 residues. The V gene's germline CDR1 is LNHDA and CDR2 SQIVND (reference sequence). The J segment lost 7 bases and the V segment lost 5 bases, leaving 18 bases of the junction unmatched. CDR3 region: CASSRGQGQISHRQPQHF. Here the CDR3 DNA reads TGTGCCAGTAGTCGGGGACAGGGTCAAATATCCCACCGCCAGCCCCAGCATTTT.

V gene TRBV18 combines with J gene TRBJ1-1; possible D gene TRBD1, 5 bases. This CDR3 is built from 13 residues. The V end lost 5 bases, the J end lost 5 bases, and 12 bases lay between the germline ends. CDR1 is KGHSH, CDR2 LQKENI, per germline. DNA of the CDR3: TGTGCCAGCTCAGGGGGACTGCAAACTGAAGCTTTCTTT. Protein sequence: CASSGGLQTEAFF.

This CDR3 reads CASSVETGWDEQYF. The DNA of the CDR3 is TGTGCCAGCAGTGTGGAGACAGGGTGGGACGAGCAGTACTTC. V gene TRBV2 combines with J gene TRBJ2-7, with 7 bases lining up with TRBD1. This CDR3 spans 14 amino acids. From germline, CDR1 is SNHLY and CDR2 FYNNEI. The V gene end was trimmed by 4 bases and the J gene end by 5 bases; junction bases not matched to a gene: 8.

This clone was detected only once. This rearrangement joins TRBV10-3 to TRBJ2-7; D possibly corresponds to TRBD2 (6 bases). This CDR3 is built from 14 residues. V lost 6 bases, J lost 2 bases, and 14 bases lay in between. Germline loops: CDR1 ENHRY, CDR2 SYGVKD. CDR3 region: CAISPPAGPYEQYF. The CDR3 region has the DNA TGTGCCATCAGCCCTCCCGCGGGGCCCTACGAGCAGTACTTC.

This clone is a singleton in its sample. The gene calls are TRBV28 and TRBJ2-5; unclear D gene. Germline loops: CDR1 MDHEN, CDR2 SYDVKM. The CDR3 runs to 11 residues. The germline V and J ends were trimmed by 4 bases and 4 bases, with 4 bases remaining between them. CDR3 residues: CASSSVETQYF. CDR3 coding DNA: TGTGCCAGCAGTTCCGTAGAGACCCAGTACTTC.

The chain employs TRBV5-1 and TRBJ1-6, with 7 bases identical to TRBD1. CDR3 length equals 15 residues. The J segment lost 5 bases and the V segment lost 4 bases, leaving 6 bases of the junction unmatched. Germline V gives CDR1 SGHRS, CDR2 YFSETQ. The CDR3 DNA reads as TGCGCCAGCAGCCCAGGGACAGATAATAATTCACCCCTCCACTTT. Translation gives CASSPGTDNNSPLHF.

The gene calls are TRBV28 and TRBJ2-7; D remains ambiguous. CDR1 is MDHEN, CDR2 SYDVKM, per germline. This CDR3 has 11 residues. The germline V and J ends were trimmed by 3 bases and 5 bases, with 5 bases remaining between them. The CDR3 bases are TGTGCCAGCAGTTTCATCAACGAGCAGTACTTC. This sequence encodes CASSFINEQYF.

The genes are TRBV5-1 and TRBJ2-3; TRBD1 might be the D (6 bases). Trimming shortened V by 3 bases and J by 2 bases, and 10 bases separated the two germline ends. The CDR3 sequence is 14 residues long. CDR1 is SGHRS and CDR2 is YFSETQ in the germline V gene. In DNA, the CDR3 is TGCGCCAGCAGCTCTCAGGGGTACACAGATACGCAGTATTTT. Translation gives CASSSQGYTDTQYF. The complete variable domain, with remaining parts taken from reference TRBV5-1 and TRBJ2-3, reads KAGVTQTPRYLIKTRGQQVTLSCSPISGHRSVSWYQQTPGQGLQFLFEYFSETQRNKGNFPGRFSGRQFSNSRSEMNVSTLELGDSALYLCASSSQGYTDTQYFGPGTRLTVL.

This chain links TRBV5-6 with TRBJ2-7; D ambiguous. V lost 1 base, J lost 2 bases, and 10 bases lay in between. This CDR3 comprises 14 residues. Germline values: CDR1 SGHDT, CDR2 YYEEEE. CDR3 loop: CASSLRSKPYEQYF. In DNA form, the CDR3 reads TGTGCCAGCAGCTTGAGGAGCAAACCCTACGAGCAGTACTTC.

V is TRBV7-9 and J is TRBJ2-1; possibly TRBD2 for D (6 bases). The CDR3 totals 15 residues. Germline V CDR1 and CDR2: SEHNR, FQNEAQ (reference sequence). The germline V and J ends were trimmed by 3 bases and 6 bases, with 15 bases remaining between them. This CDR3 is CASSLEGGYANEQFF. DNA of the CDR3: TGTGCCAGCAGCTTGGAGGGAGGCTACGCCAATGAGCAGTTCTTC.

V gene TRBV7-6 combines with J gene TRBJ1-6; 8 positions match TRBD1. Unmatched junction bases numbered 7, after V lost 5 bases and J lost 7 bases. Germline V lookup: CDR1 SGHVS, CDR2 FNYEAQ. The CDR3 loop spans 15 amino acids. The CDR3 region is CASSPQGARNSPLHF. Here the CDR3 DNA reads TGTGCCAGCAGCCCCCAGGGGGCGCGGAATTCACCCCTCCACTTT.

This clone occurred once. The sample contains more than one DNA sequence encoding this CDR3. This rearrangement joins TRBV5-5 to TRBJ1-2; D unresolved. This CDR3 has 12 residues. CDR1 and CDR2 from the germline V gene are SGHKS and YYEKEE (reference sequence). Trimming took 5 bases from V and 4 from J, leaving 9 bases between them. CDR3 in DNA: TGTGCCAGCAGTCGGGATTCCTATGGCTACACCTTC. Amino acids: CASSRDSYGYTF.